Described below is a single T cell receptor beta chain sequence and its context. The antigen remains undetermined. Amplification used 60 Vbeta primers and 13 Jbeta primers. Repertoires were generated with immunoSEQ multiplex PCR, while TCRdb's copy carries only in-frame clones and drops some. The data show approximately 140,000 clones, with about 80% seen just once and 1.5% to 2% held by the top ten. The CDR3 length is 14 residues. V was pared by 6 bases and J by 7 bases, with 15 bases between. Germline-derived CDR1 and CDR2 are MNHNS and SASEGT. This entry belongs to a study of cytomegalovirus exposure and HLA in healthy donors. Study results and caveats: As a later analysis showed, a missense DCLRE1C variant was linked to trimming of TCR beta V- and J-genes. In a later analysis, HLA-associated TCR beta chains were more clonally expanded than equally common others. It has been reported that TCR beta sequences accurately predicted the HLA-A and HLA-B alleles of most subjects. A list of more than 150 TCR beta chains associated with cytomegalovirus was given.

V usage is TRBV6-1 and J usage is TRBJ1-4; D may be TRBD1 (5 bases). The sample comprised PBMCs. The receptor was derived from a middle-aged man in good health and CMV-seronegative. The CDR3 region has the DNA TGTGCCAGCAGCGAAAACCATGGGGCTGAAAAACTGTTTTTT. Residues: CASSENHGAEKLFF.